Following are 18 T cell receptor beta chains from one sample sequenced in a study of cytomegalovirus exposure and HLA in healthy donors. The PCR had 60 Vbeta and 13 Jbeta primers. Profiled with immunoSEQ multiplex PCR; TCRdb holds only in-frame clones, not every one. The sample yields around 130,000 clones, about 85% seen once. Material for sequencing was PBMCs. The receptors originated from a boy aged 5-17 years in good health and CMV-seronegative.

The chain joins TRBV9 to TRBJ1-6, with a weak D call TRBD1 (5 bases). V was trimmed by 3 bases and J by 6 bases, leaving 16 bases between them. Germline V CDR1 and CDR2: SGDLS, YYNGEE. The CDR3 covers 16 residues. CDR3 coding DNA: TGTGCCAGCAGCGCATTATCAGGGTACGCTAATTCACCCCTCCACTTT. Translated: CASSALSGYANSPLHF.

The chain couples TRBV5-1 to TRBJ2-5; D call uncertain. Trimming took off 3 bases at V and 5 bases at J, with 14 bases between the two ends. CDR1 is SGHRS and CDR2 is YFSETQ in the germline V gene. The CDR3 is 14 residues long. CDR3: CASSSRVPWETQYF. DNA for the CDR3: TGCGCCAGCAGCTCACGGGTGCCCTGGGAGACCCAGTACTTC.

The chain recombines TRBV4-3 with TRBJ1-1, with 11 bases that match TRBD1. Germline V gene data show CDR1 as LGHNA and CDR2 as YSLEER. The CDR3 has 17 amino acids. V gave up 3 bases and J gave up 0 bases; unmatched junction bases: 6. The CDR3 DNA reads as TGCGCCAGCAGCCAGGTGGGACAGGGGGGGGTGAACACTGAAGCTTTCTTT. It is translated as CASSQVGQGGVNTEAFF.

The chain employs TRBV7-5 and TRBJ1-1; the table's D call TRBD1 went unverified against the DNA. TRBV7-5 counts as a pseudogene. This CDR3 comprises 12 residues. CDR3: CVRSLGTQEAFF. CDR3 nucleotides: TGTGTCAGAAGCTTAGGTACACAAGAAGCTTTCTTT.

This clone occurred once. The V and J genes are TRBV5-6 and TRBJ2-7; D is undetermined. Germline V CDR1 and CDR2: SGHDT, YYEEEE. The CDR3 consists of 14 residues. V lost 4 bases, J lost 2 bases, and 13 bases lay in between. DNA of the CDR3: TGTGCCAGCAGCCGAAACGATAGCCCCTACGAGCAGTACTTC. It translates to CASSRNDSPYEQYF.

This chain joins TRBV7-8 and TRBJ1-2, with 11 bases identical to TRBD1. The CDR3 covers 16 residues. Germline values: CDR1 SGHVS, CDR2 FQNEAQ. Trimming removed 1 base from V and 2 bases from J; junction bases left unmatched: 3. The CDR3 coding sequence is TGTGCCAGCAGCTTAGAAGGACAGGGGGCGAACTATGGCTACACCTTC. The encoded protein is CASSLEGQGANYGYTF.

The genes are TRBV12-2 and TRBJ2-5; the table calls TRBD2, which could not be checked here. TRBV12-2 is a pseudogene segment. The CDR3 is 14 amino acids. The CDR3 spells CASRLEGGQETQYF. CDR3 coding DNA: TGTGCAAGTCGCTTAGAGGGAGGGCAAGAGACCCAGTACTTC.

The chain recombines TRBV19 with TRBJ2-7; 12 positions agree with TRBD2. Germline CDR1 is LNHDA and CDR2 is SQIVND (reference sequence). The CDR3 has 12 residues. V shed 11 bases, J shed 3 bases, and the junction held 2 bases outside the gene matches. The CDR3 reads CALTSGSYEQYF. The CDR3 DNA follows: TGTGCCTTGACTAGCGGGAGCTACGAGCAGTACTTC. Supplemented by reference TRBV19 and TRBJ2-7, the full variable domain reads DGGITQSPKYLFRKEGQNVTLSCEQNLNHDAMYWYRQDPGQGLRLIYYSQIVNDFQKGDIAEGYSVSREKKESFPLTVTSAQKNPTAFYLCALTSGSYEQYFGPGTRLTVT.

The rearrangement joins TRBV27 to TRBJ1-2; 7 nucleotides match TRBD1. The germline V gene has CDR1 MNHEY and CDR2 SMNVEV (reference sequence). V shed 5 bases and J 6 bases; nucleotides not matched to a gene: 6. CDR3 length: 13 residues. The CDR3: CASSKRGQNGYTF. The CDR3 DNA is TGTGCCAGCAGTAAAAGGGGGCAAAATGGCTACACCTTC.

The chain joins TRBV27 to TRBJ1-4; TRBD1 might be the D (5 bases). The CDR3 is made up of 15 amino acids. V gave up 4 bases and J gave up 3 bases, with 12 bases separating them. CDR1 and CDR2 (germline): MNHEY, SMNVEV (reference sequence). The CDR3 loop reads CASSSLTGANEKLFF. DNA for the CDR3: TGTGCCAGCAGTTCCCTTACAGGCGCTAATGAAAAACTGTTTTTT.

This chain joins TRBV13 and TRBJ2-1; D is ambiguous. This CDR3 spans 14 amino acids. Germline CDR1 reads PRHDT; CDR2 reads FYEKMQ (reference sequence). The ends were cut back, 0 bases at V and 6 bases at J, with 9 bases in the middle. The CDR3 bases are TGTGCCAGCAGCTTAGGAGAGTCTATCAATGAGCAGTTCTTC. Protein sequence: CASSLGESINEQFF. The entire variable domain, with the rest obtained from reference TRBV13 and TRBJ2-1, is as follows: AAGVIQSPRHLIKEKRETATLKCYPIPRHDTVYWYQQGPGQDPQFLISFYEKMQSDKGSIPDRFSAQQFSDYHSELNMSSLELGDSALYFCASSLGESINEQFFGPGTRLTVL.

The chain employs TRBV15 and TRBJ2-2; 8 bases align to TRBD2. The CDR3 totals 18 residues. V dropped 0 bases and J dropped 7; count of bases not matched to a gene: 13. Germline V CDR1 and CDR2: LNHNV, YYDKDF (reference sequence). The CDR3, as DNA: TGTGCCACCAGCAGAGACGGACTTGCGGGAGGTCGGGGCGGGGAGCTGTTTTTT. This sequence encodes CATSRDGLAGGRGGELFF.

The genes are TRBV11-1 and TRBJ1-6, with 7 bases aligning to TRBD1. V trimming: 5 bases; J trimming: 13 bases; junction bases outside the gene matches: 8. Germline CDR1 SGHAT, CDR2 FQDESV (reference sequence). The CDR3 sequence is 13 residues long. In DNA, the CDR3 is TGTGCCAGCAGCACCCGACAGGGTGAGCCCCTCCACTTT. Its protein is CASSTRQGEPLHF. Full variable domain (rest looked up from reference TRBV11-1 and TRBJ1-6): EAEVAQSPRYKITEKSQAVAFWCDPISGHATLYWYRQILGQGPELLVQFQDESVVDDSQLPKDRFSAERLKGVDSTLKIQPAELGDSAMYLCASSTRQGEPLHFGNGTRLTVT.

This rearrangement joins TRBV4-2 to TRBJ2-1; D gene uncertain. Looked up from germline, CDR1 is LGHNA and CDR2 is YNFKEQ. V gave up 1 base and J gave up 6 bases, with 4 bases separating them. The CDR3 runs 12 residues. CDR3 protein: CASSQASNEQFF. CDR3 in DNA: TGTGCCAGCAGCCAAGCTTCCAATGAGCAGTTCTTC.

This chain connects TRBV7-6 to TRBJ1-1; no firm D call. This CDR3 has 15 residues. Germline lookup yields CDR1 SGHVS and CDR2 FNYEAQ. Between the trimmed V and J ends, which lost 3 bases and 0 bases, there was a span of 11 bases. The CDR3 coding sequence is TGTGCCAGCAGCTTGAGGGCAGGTTTGAACACTGAAGCTTTCTTT. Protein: CASSLRAGLNTEAFF.

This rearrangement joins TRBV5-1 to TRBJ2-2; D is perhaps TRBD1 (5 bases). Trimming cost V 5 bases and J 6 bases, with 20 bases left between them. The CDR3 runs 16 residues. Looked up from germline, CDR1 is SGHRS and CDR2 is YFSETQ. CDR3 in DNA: TGCGCCAGCAGTATGGGGCTGGGTTCAACTGCCGGGGAGCTGTTTTTT. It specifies CASSMGLGSTAGELFF.

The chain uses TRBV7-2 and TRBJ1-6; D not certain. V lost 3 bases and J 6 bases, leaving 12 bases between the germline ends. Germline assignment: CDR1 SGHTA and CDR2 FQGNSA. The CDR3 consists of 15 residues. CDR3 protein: CASSFTPQFNSPLHF. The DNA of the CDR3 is TGTGCCAGCAGCTTTACTCCACAGTTTAATTCACCCCTCCACTTT.

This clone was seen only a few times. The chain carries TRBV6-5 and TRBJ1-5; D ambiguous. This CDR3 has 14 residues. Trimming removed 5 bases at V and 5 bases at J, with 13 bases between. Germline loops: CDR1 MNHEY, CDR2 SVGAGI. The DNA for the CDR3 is TGTGCCAGCAGTACCCGGGTGGGTCATCAGCCCCAGCATTTT. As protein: CASSTRVGHQPQHF.